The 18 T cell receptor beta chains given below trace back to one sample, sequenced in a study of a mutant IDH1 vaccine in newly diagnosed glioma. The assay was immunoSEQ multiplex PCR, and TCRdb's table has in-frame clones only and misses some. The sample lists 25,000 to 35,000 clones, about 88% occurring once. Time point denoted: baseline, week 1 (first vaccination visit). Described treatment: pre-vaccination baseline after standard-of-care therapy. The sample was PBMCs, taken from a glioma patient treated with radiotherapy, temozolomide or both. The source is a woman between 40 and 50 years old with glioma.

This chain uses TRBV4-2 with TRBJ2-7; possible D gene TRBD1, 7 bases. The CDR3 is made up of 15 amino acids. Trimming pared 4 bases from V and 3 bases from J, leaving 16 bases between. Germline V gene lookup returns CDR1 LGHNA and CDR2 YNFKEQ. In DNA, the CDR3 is TGTGCCAGCAGCCCCCGAGGAGGGACAGACTACGAGCAGTACTTC. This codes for CASSPRGGTDYEQYF.

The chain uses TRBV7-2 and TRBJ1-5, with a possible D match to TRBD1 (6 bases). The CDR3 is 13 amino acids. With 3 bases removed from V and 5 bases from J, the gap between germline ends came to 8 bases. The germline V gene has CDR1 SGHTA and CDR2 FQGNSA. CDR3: CASSFGQYQPQHF. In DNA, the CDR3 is TGTGCCAGCAGCTTCGGACAGTATCAGCCCCAGCATTTT.

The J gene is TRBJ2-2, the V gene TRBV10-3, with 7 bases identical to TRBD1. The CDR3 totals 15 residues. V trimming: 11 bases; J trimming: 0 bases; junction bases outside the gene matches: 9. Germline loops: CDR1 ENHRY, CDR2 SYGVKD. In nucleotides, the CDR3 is TGTGCCTCCCGTGGGACAGAGCCGAACACCGGGGAGCTGTTTTTT. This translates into CASRGTEPNTGELFF.

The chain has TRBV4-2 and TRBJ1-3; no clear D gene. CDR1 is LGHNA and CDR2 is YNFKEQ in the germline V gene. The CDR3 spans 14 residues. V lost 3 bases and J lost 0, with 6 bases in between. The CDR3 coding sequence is TGTGCCAGCAGCCAGCACACCTCTGGAAACACCATATATTTT. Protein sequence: CASSQHTSGNTIYF.

The CDR3 DNA sequence: TGTGCCAGCAGTCCGGTGGGACCTTATCAGCCCCAGCATTTT. Translation: CASSPVGPYQPQHF. The chain couples TRBV6-5 to TRBJ1-5; possible D gene TRBD1, 5 bases. Trimming cost V 5 bases and J 5 bases, with 13 bases left between them. The germline gives CDR1 MNHEY, CDR2 SVGAGI. This CDR3 region has 14 residues.

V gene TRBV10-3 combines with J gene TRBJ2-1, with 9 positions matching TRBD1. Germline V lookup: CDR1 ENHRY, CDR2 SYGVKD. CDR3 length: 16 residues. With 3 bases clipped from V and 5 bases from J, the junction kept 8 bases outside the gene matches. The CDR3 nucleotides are TGTGCCATCAGTGACGGCCGGGACAGGGTTGACAATGAGCAGTTCTTC. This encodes CAISDGRDRVDNEQFF.

The CDR3, as DNA: TGCACCGGGGGCTACGAGCAGTACTTC. Translation: CTGGYEQYF. This chain connects TRBV1 to TRBJ2-7. TRBV1 is tagged as a pseudogene. This CDR3 has 9 residues.

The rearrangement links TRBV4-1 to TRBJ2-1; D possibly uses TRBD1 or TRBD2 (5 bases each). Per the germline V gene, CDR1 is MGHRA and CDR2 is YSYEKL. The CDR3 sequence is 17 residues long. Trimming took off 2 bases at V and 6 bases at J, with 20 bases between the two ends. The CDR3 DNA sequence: TGCGCCAGCAGCCAAAGGTCCCGGCAGGAAGGGACCAATGAGCAGTTCTTC. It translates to CASSQRSRQEGTNEQFF.

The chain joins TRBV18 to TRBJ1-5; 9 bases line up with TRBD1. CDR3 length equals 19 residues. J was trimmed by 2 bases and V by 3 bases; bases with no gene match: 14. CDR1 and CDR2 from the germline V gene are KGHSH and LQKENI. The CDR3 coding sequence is TGTGCCAGCTCACCCACAGGGGGCGGCCCTTGGGGAGGCAATCAGCCCCAGCATTTT. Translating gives CASSPTGGGPWGGNQPQHF.

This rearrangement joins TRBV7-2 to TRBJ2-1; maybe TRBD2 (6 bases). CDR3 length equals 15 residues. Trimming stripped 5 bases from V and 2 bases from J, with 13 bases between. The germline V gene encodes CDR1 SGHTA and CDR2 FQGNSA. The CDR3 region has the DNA TGTGCCAGCAGCCCCTCAGGAGGGGCCTACAATGAGCAGTTCTTC. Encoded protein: CASSPSGGAYNEQFF.

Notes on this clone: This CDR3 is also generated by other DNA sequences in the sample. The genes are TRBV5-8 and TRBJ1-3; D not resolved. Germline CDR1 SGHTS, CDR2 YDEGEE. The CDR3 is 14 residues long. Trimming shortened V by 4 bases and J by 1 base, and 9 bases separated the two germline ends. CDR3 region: CASSLGSSGNTIYF. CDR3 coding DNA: TGTGCCAGCAGCCTTGGATCTTCTGGAAACACCATATATTTT.

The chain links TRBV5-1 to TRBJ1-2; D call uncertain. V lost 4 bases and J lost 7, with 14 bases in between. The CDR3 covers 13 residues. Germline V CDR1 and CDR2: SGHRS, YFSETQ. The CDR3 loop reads CASSPSGGAGYTF. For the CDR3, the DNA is TGCGCCAGCAGCCCCTCCGGCGGCGCTGGCTACACCTTC.

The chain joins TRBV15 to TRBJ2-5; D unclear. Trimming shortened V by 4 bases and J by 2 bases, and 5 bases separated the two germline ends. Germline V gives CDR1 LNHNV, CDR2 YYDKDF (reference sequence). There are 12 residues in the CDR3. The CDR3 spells CATSNPQETQYF. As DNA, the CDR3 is TGTGCCACCAGCAACCCACAAGAGACCCAGTACTTC.

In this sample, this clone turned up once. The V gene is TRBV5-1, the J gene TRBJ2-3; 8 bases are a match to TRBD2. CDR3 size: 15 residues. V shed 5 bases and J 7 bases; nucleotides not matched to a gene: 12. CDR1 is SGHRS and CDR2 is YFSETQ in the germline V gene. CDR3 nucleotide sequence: TGCGCCAGCAGACCACTAGCGGATATACAATATACGCAGTATTTT. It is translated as CASRPLADIQYTQYF.

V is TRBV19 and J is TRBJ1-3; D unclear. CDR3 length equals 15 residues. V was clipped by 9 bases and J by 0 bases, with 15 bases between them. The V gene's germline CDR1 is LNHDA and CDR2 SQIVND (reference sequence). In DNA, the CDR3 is TGTGCCAGCCGACCCGGACCCACCTCTGGAAACACCATATATTTT. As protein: CASRPGPTSGNTIYF.

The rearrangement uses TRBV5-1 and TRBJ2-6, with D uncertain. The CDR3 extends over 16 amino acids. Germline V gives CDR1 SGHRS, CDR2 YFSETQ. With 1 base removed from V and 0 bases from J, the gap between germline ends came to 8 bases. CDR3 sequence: CASSLYRPSGANVLTF. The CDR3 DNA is TGCGCCAGCAGCTTGTACAGACCCTCTGGGGCCAACGTCCTGACTTTC.

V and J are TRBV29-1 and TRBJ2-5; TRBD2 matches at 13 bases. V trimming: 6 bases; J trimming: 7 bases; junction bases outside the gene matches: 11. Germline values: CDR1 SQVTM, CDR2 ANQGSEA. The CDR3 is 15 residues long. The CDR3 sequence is CSVATSGRALGTQYF. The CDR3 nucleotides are TGCAGCGTGGCCACTAGCGGGAGGGCCCTGGGGACCCAGTACTTC.

CDR3 DNA: TGCGCCAGCAGTGGGACAGGGAACGGCTACACCTTC. Translating it yields CASSGTGNGYTF. The V and J genes are TRBV10-2 and TRBJ1-2; 8 bases map to TRBD1. CDR1 is WSHSY, CDR2 SAAADI, per germline. This CDR3 region has 12 residues. V shed 4 bases and J 8 bases; nucleotides not matched to a gene: 3.